These 17 T cell receptor beta chains came from one sample sequenced in a study of human T cells and chemical hapten exposure. Using its own MiXCR run on the RACE reads, TCRdb lists one record per CDR3 protein. The sample has over 80,000 distinct CDR3 sequences; 11% are singletons. The time point is: patch test 3, about 24 weeks after DPC sensitization. Treatment meaning: therapeutic diphenylcyclopropenone sensitization with weekly scalp DPC. Sample: whole blood, taken in connection with sensitization to the hapten diphenylcyclopropenone (DPC). These receptor sequences come from a woman in her thirties with alopecia areata. Some clones in this sample may be carry-over from other donors' samples.

The table lists this clonotype with a few counts. The chain joins TRBV4-1 to TRBJ1-2; 8 nucleotides align to TRBD1. V gave up 4 bases and J gave up 1 base; unmatched junction bases: 2. In germline, CDR1 is MGHRA, CDR2 YSYEKL. The CDR3 covers 14 residues. The CDR3, as DNA: TGCGCCAGCAGCCGGGGACAGGTTAACTATGGCTACACCTTC. Protein: CASSRGQVNYGYTF.

This clonotype was counted ten times or more. As DNA, the CDR3 is TGTGCCAGCAGGCGACAGGGCAACTTAAACACCGGGGAGCTGTTTTTT. Translation: CASRRQGNLNTGELFF. The chain links TRBV27 to TRBJ2-2, with 7 positions matching TRBD1. Germline-derived CDR1 and CDR2 are MNHEY and SMNVEV (reference sequence). V was pared by 6 bases and J by 2 bases, with 9 bases of the junction left unmatched. The length of the CDR3 is 16 residues.

This clonotype has at least ten counts. The chain joins TRBV29-1 to TRBJ1-1, with a weak D call TRBD1 (6 bases). This CDR3 has 15 amino acids. Trimming stripped 4 bases from V and 4 bases from J, with 19 bases between. Germline CDR1 and CDR2: SQVTM and ANQGSEA. DNA for the CDR3: TGCAGCGTTGTAGCAGGGGCAGGGTCAGGCACTGAAGCTTTCTTT. Translation gives CSVVAGAGSGTEAFF.

This chain uses TRBV20-1 with TRBJ2-1; no clear D. V lost 1 base, J lost 4 bases, and 11 bases lay in between. The germline V gene has CDR1 DFQATT and CDR2 SNEGSKA (reference sequence). The CDR3 is 14 residues long. The CDR3 region is CSARGGLGYNEQFF. The CDR3 DNA reads TGCAGTGCTAGAGGAGGCCTAGGTTACAATGAGCAGTTCTTC.

In this sample, this clonotype turned up many times. The chain has TRBV24-1 and TRBJ1-2; D remains unclear. From germline, CDR1 is KGHDR and CDR2 SFDVKD. The ends were cut back, 3 bases at V and 10 bases at J, with 14 bases in the middle. This CDR3 contains 13 residues. The CDR3 DNA is TGTGCCACCAGTGATCCCCTTCGCGGTGACTACACCTTC. This codes for CATSDPLRGDYTF.

The J gene is TRBJ2-2, the V gene TRBV6-6, with D perhaps given as TRBD1 or TRBD2 (5 bases each). CDR3 length equals 17 residues. V lost 2 bases to trimming and J lost 2 bases, with 15 bases between them. CDR1 and CDR2 from the germline V gene are MNHNY and SVGAGI (reference sequence). CDR3 protein: CASSYEWGITNTGELFF. CDR3 DNA sequence: TGTGCCAGCAGTTACGAGTGGGGGATTACTAACACCGGGGAGCTGTTTTTT.

V is TRBV28 and J is TRBJ2-2, with D unclear. V lost 1 base, J lost 6 bases, and 9 bases lay in between. The CDR3 is made up of 14 amino acids. Per germline, CDR1 MDHEN and CDR2 SYDVKM. CDR3 amino acids: CASSLLDRPGELFF. CDR3 sequence (DNA): TGTGCCAGCAGTTTATTGGACCGCCCCGGGGAGCTGTTTTTT.

V is TRBV3-1 and J is TRBJ1-5; D unclear. Between the trimmed V and J ends, which lost 0 bases and 1 base, there was a span of 7 bases. The CDR3 length is 15 residues. CDR1 LGHDT and CDR2 YNNKEL come from the germline V gene (reference sequence). CDR3 in amino acids: CASSQDSRSNQPQHF. CDR3 in DNA: TGTGCCAGCAGCCAAGACTCCAGAAGCAATCAGCCCCAGCATTTT.

This clonotype has a handful of counts. The chain has TRBV28 and TRBJ1-1; D call uncertain. The V end was cut by 6 bases, the J end by 2 bases, with 4 bases between. The CDR3 loop spans 11 amino acids. In germline, CDR1 is MDHEN, CDR2 SYDVKM. Here the CDR3 reads CASRENTEAFF. DNA for the CDR3: TGTGCCAGCAGGGAAAACACTGAAGCTTTCTTT. Full variable domain (rest looked up from reference TRBV28 and TRBJ1-1): DVKVTQSSRYLVKRTGEKVFLECVQDMDHENMFWYRQDPGLGLRLIYFSYDVKMKEKGDIPEGYSVSREKKERFSLILESASTNQTSMYLCASRENTEAFFGQGTRLTVV.

This clonotype was seen only a few times. The gene calls are TRBV3-1 and TRBJ1-5; D gene ambiguous. V lost 0 bases, J lost 2 bases, and 14 bases lay in between. Germline V gene sequence: CDR1 LGHDT, CDR2 YNNKEL (reference sequence). This CDR3 comprises 17 residues. Here the CDR3 reads CASSQDPGGGRNQPQHF. CDR3 bases: TGTGCCAGCAGCCAAGACCCGGGTGGAGGGCGCAATCAGCCCCAGCATTTT. The full variable domain, with the rest looked up from reference TRBV3-1 and TRBJ1-5, is DTAVSQTPKYLVTQMGNDKSIKCEQNLGHDTMYWYKQDSKKFLKIMFSYNNKELIINETVPNRFSPKSPDKAHLNLHINSLELGDSAVYFCASSQDPGGGRNQPQHFGDGTRLSIL.

This chain links TRBV7-9 with TRBJ1-3; 9 bases are a match to TRBD1. CDR3 length equals 18 residues. Germline CDR1 and CDR2: SEHNR and FQNEAQ (reference sequence). With 7 bases clipped from V and 2 bases from J, the junction kept 15 bases outside the gene matches. The CDR3, as DNA: TGTGCCAGCACCTCCGCCCGATCCCGGGACAGGGCTGGAAACACCATATATTTT. This encodes CASTSARSRDRAGNTIYF.

The chain employs TRBV20-1 and TRBJ2-5; 16 bases align to TRBD2. Germline lookup yields CDR1 DFQATT and CDR2 SNEGSKA (reference sequence). V was pared by 1 base and J by 8 bases, with 16 bases of the junction left unmatched. The length of the CDR3 is 19 residues. CDR3 DNA: TGCAGTGCTAGAGTGCTGGGACTAGCGGGAGGGGTAGATTTAGGAACCCAGTACTTC. It is translated as CSARVLGLAGGVDLGTQYF.

This clonotype has a count of ten or more. The V and J genes are TRBV10-2 and TRBJ2-7; 10 bases match TRBD2. J gave up 3 bases and V 7 bases, and 3 bases lay outside the gene matches. Per the germline V gene, CDR1 is WSHSY and CDR2 is SAAADI. The CDR3 length is 13 residues. In DNA form, the CDR3 reads TGCGCCAGCAAGGCTAGCGGGAGCTACGAGCAGTACTTC. It yields the protein CASKASGSYEQYF.

At least ten counts were recorded for this clonotype. The V call is TRBV20-1, the J call TRBJ1-5, with D maybe TRBD1 (5 bases). Trimming took off 6 bases at V and 4 bases at J, with 16 bases between the two ends. CDR3 length: 14 residues. Germline CDR1 is DFQATT and CDR2 is SNEGSKA (reference sequence). The CDR3 sequence is CSASDRKPNQPQHF. The CDR3 bases are TGCAGTGCCAGCGACAGAAAACCTAATCAGCCCCAGCATTTT.

This clonotype was recorded at least ten times. The V gene is TRBV28, the J gene TRBJ2-7, with TRBD1 matching 7 bases. The germline CDR1 and CDR2 sequences are MDHEN and SYDVKM. The CDR3 runs to 13 residues. V trimming: 5 bases; J trimming: 6 bases; junction bases outside the gene matches: 7. The CDR3 region is CASSRRDRPEQYF. Here the CDR3 DNA reads TGTGCCAGCAGTCGACGGGACAGACCCGAGCAGTACTTC.

This clonotype has a count of ten or more. The chain joins TRBV5-1 to TRBJ2-7, with 10 nucleotides matching TRBD2. The CDR3 totals 14 residues. Unmatched junction bases numbered 7, after V lost 6 bases and J lost 4 bases. Germline CDR1 is SGHRS and CDR2 is YFSETQ. The CDR3 here is CASTTGTSVYEQYF. The CDR3 DNA reads as TGCGCCAGCACAACCGGGACTAGCGTATACGAGCAGTACTTC.

There are a few counts of this clonotype. The V call is TRBV4-3, the J call TRBJ2-4; D ambiguous. This CDR3 has 16 residues. The V gene's germline CDR1 is LGHNA and CDR2 YSLEER. V lost 0 bases, J lost 0 bases, and 9 bases lay in between. The CDR3 sequence is CASSQESSRAKNIQYF. DNA of the CDR3: TGCGCCAGCAGCCAAGAGTCCTCCCGAGCCAAAAACATTCAGTACTTC.